This T cell receptor (beta chain) was retrieved from a study of blood T cell repertoires in COVID-19. On the study more broadly: Acute and convalescent COVID-19 samples came from the United States, Italy and Spain.

In the original workflow: It was from reference gene primer amplification that nucleated cell counts were estimated. Clones were read by immunoSEQ multiplex PCR, and TCRdb kept only the in-frame ones, dropping some. The D gene and trimming were derived from the DNA, and the V and J assignments and clone size from that table. The data contain about 100,000 clones, 80% of them singletons. The CDR3 extends over 14 amino acids. CDR1 is MNHEY, CDR2 SMNVEV, per germline (reference sequence). Trimming pared 2 bases from V and 5 bases from J, leaving 12 bases between. This receptor was obtained from a woman in her seventies with acute or convalescent COVID-19. The sample taken for sequencing was peripheral blood. The chain uses TRBV27 and TRBJ1-1, with D unclear. This CDR3 is CASSLRGVLTEAFF. The CDR3 nucleotides are TGTGCCAGCAGTTTACGCGGGGTATTAACTGAAGCTTTCTTT.